The next 8 T cell receptor beta chains were all read from a single sample in a study of blood T cell repertoires in COVID-19. The repertoire was sequenced with immunoSEQ multiplex PCR; TCRdb's copy has only in-frame clones and lacks some. The data show about 21,000 clones, 79% seen once. The sequenced material came from peripheral blood. These receptor sequences come from a man aged 80 or over with acute or convalescent COVID-19.

The rearrangement links TRBV27 to TRBJ1-2, with TRBD1 identical over 9 bases. Germline V gene sequence: CDR1 MNHEY, CDR2 SMNVEV (reference sequence). Unmatched junction bases numbered 9, after V lost 4 bases and J lost 3 bases. The CDR3 is 16 residues long. CDR3 in amino acids: CASSSNGQGSYYGYTF. CDR3 sequence (DNA): TGTGCCAGCAGTTCGAACGGACAGGGGAGTTACTATGGCTACACCTTC.

CDR3 sequence reads: CASSSIAGHNEQFF. CDR3 bases: TGCGCCAGCAGCTCCATAGCGGGACACAATGAGCAGTTCTTC. The chain combines TRBV4-3 with TRBJ2-1, with 8 positions matching TRBD2. This CDR3 contains 14 residues. Germline CDR1 is LGHNA and CDR2 is YSLEER. V dropped 5 bases and J dropped 5; count of bases not matched to a gene: 5.

The chain is built from TRBV7-8 and TRBJ1-1; TRBD1 matches 7 bases. CDR1 is SGHVS and CDR2 is FQNEAQ in the germline V gene. The ends lost 5 bases at V and 0 bases at J; junction bases unmatched: 9. The CDR3 runs 16 residues. As DNA, the CDR3 is TGTGCCAGCAGCCGAGACAGGGTCGGGATGAACACTGAAGCTTTCTTT. The encoded protein is CASSRDRVGMNTEAFF.

V and J are TRBV29-1 and TRBJ1-1; TRBD1 might be the D (5 bases). The germline gives CDR1 SQVTM, CDR2 ANQGSEA. The V gene lost 0 bases and the J gene lost 7 bases, with 18 bases spanning the gap. The CDR3 consists of 15 residues. The chain's CDR3 is CSVEDFLGEAGEAFF. CDR3 DNA sequence: TGCAGCGTTGAAGATTTTTTGGGGGAGGCGGGTGAAGCTTTCTTT. The whole variable domain, filled in from reference TRBV29-1 and TRBJ1-1, reads SAVISQKPSRDICQRGTSLTIQCQVDSQVTMMFWYRQQPGQSLTLIATANQGSEATYESGFVIDKFPISRPNLTFSTLTVSNMSPEDSSIYLCSVEDFLGEAGEAFFGQGTRLTVV.

The genes are TRBV6-5 and TRBJ2-3; 10 bases agree with TRBD2. This CDR3 region has 15 residues. J gave up 1 base and V 7 bases, and 5 bases lay outside the gene matches. The germline V gene has CDR1 MNHEY and CDR2 SVGAGI. The CDR3 nucleotides are TGTGCCAGCATTATAGCGGGAGGAGGCACAGATACGCAGTATTTT. Translation: CASIIAGGGTDTQYF.

The gene calls are TRBV9 and TRBJ1-4; 9 bases are a match to TRBD1. This CDR3 comprises 15 residues. The germline V gene has CDR1 SGDLS and CDR2 YYNGEE. Trimming at V came to 4 bases and at J to 7 bases, leaving 8 bases not matched to a gene. Here the CDR3 reads CASSTRQGDGEKLFF. In nucleotides, the CDR3 is TGTGCCAGCAGCACCCGACAGGGGGATGGTGAAAAACTGTTTTTT.

V gene TRBV28 combines with J gene TRBJ1-5; D perhaps matches TRBD1 (5 bases). Germline V gene lookup returns CDR1 MDHEN and CDR2 SYDVKM. CDR3 length: 17 amino acids. Trimming removed 7 bases at V and 2 bases at J, with 21 bases between. The CDR3 bases are TGTGCCAGCAAGGTTCTGGGCGGGGGATTGGGCAATCAGCCCCAGCATTTT. This sequence encodes CASKVLGGGLGNQPQHF.

V usage is TRBV18 and J usage is TRBJ2-7, with TRBD2 identical over 11 bases. V gave up 7 bases and J gave up 4 bases; unmatched junction bases: 9. The V gene's germline CDR1 is KGHSH and CDR2 LQKENI. The CDR3 spans 15 residues. DNA of the CDR3: TGTGCCAGCTTGGACGGGACTAGCGGAACTTACGAGCAGTACTTC. Its protein product is CASLDGTSGTYEQYF.